This TCR beta chain was sequenced in a study of T cells in Graves' hyperthyroidism and ophthalmopathy (dated by TCRdb to the late 2010s). At the level of the whole study: Peripheral blood samples were taken at initial diagnosis, before any treatment was given. Whether ophthalmopathy could be predicted prospectively was tested in an independent validation cohort made up of under 20 hyperthyroidism patients plus 17 patients who later progressed to ophthalmopathy. The 75 to 100 discovery patients were divided at random into training and test sets in a 7:3 ratio. The study also compared thyroid tissue and blood T-cell repertoires from more than five Graves' hyperthyroidism patients. TCR Vbeta CDR3 sequencing of approximately 140 peripheral blood samples (over 40 ophthalmopathy, some 75 hyperthyroidism and 17 progressor patients) is reported in the paper. TCR V-J signatures able to tell the groups apart were searched for in a discovery cohort of 95 to 100 patients, of whom around 42 had Graves' ophthalmopathy and roughly 57 had stable Graves' hyperthyroidism. After sampling, hyperthyroidism patients received methimazole starting at 30 mg daily, and ophthalmopathy patients received high-dose intravenous methylprednisolone. Study-wide findings and limitations: No statistical method was used to fix the sample size in advance, and group allocation was not hidden from the investigators. Most expanded thyroid clonotypes (frequency above 0.001) were also detected in blood, a finding suggesting that blood repertoires may reflect thyroid immune responses. In cross-validation, a model built on a 13 V-J signature told ophthalmopathy apart from stable hyperthyroidism with 87.88% sensitivity and roughly 82% specificity, and in testing the same model reached 80%/75%. In validation, progression to ophthalmopathy was predicted by the model with around 70% sensitivity and just over 72% specificity, a median of approximately 7.1 months before onset.

This clonotype was seen many times. What antigen it recognizes has not been identified. No base qualities exist here, and no much larger clone lies one base off it. Graves' hyperthyroidism was defined as stable when no progression to ophthalmopathy occurred over 18 months of follow-up. Hyperthyroidism patients were newly diagnosed, had a disease duration of under 2 months, and were aged 18 to 65 years. Any patient with an uncontrolled infection, another autoimmune disease, pregnancy or lactation was excluded. Diagnoses were based on clinical symptoms, serum thyroxine and TRAb, thyroid ultrasound and orbital computed tomography. Ficoll-Paque density gradient centrifugation was used to isolate PBMCs from about 9.4 ml of fresh peripheral blood. Trizol reagent was used to extract total RNA, and RNA quality was then checked on an Agilent 2100 Bioanalyzer. Amplification of TCR beta CDR3 regions was carried out from RNA transcripts. The TCR CDR3 was subjected to a first round of RT-PCR using the HTBI primer set and the Qiagen OneStep RT-PCR kit. The libraries were constructed in a second round of multiplex PCR and then size-selected and purified. Sequencing of the libraries was done on an Illumina HiSeq2000 using paired-end 100 bp reads. The original pipeline was this. SOAPnuke was used to process the raw data, throwing out any read that contained adapters or uncalled bases, had a mean Phred below 15, or lacked an exact constant-primer or identifier match. High-quality paired reads were merged with COPE v1.2.5, and unique nucleotide sequences were defined as clonotypes. MiTCR v1.1 was used to align clonotypes to the IMGT TRBV, TRBD and TRBJ reference segments. Analysis was restricted to V-J combinations with a frequency above 0.0001, which covered roughly 99% of repertoires. The TCS score was defined as the ratio of F50 (clonal expansion) to E x V (chaos), calculated using BLOSUM62-based TCRdist between CDR3 peptides within each V-J. Welch's t-statistics and random forest reduced 500 to 650 V-J features to under 15, which were used in a naive Bayes classifier (R e1071). The Morisita-Horn index was used to measure how similar the thyroid and blood repertoires were. Through fastp at Q25 and MiXCR, TCRdb rebuilt clones from the public reads, retaining in-frame beta chains. Entries that share a CDR3 protein sequence are merged under the most common genes and DNA. Here the V and J calls rest on TCRdb's processing, not on the authors' analysis. Across this sample there are hundreds of thousands of distinct CDR3 sequences, with 35% to 40% seen only once. The biggest ten clones account for about 8.9% of the sample.

The specimen was blood. This TCR was recovered from a man aged 18 to 35 with Graves' hyperthyroidism.

The DNA sequence is as follows: TGCGCCAGCAGCCAAGTTCTTTTGGAGACCCAGTACTTC. The translation is CASSQVLLETQYF. Here the chain combines TRBV4-1 and TRBJ2-5; the D segment cannot be called with confidence. Its CDR3 holds 13 amino acids, cysteine through phenylalanine. Left in the record is the CDR3 DNA by itself, 39 bases read in frame from the first base. The junction carries 8 bases between V and J, which are trimmed by 1 base and 5 bases respectively. The CDR1 and CDR2 encoded by the germline V gene are MGHRA and YSYEKL.